This T cell receptor (beta chain) is from a study of OX40 agonist ivuxolimab in advanced cancers. For the study at large: Prior anti-PD-1, anti-PD-L1 or anti-CTLA-4 therapy did not bar entry, and 40% to 45% had some.

The data were produced by immunoSEQ multiplex PCR, yet TCRdb's version contains in-frame clones alone and is incomplete. The sample has tens of thousands of clones, roughly nine tenths seen once. Trimming pared 0 bases from V and 7 bases from J, leaving 13 bases between. Germline V CDR1 and CDR2: LNHDA, SQIVND (reference sequence). The length of the CDR3 is 15 residues. This clonotype originated in an adult with an advanced solid tumor such as melanoma, head and neck, liver or kidney cancer. Sample: CD4+ or CD8+ T cells sorted from blood, taken in a trial of the OX40 agonist ivuxolimab. The chain links TRBV19 to TRBJ2-1; the D is unclear. CDR3: CASSIDSGFLNEQFF. The CDR3 nucleotides read TGTGCCAGTAGTATAGATTCCGGCTTCTTGAATGAGCAGTTCTTC.